The 18 T cell receptor beta chains in this list originate from one sample, sequenced in a study of T cell changes during pregnancy in multiple sclerosis. Profiled with immunoSEQ multiplex PCR; TCRdb holds only in-frame clones, not every one. The sample shows 70,000 to 95,000 clones, roughly 93% of them seen only once. The sequencing here drew on peripheral blood, taken in the second trimester of pregnancy. The source is a female donor in good health, enrolled as a control in a pregnancy study.

The CDR3 nucleotides read TGTGCCAGCAGTGAAATGGCGGGATCGGCTGGCTACACCTTC. It yields the protein CASSEMAGSAGYTF. J is TRBJ1-2 and V is TRBV6-1, with D unresolved. Germline-derived CDR1 and CDR2 are MNHNS and SASEGT. The CDR3 extends over 14 amino acids. Trimming left V 2 bases short and J 7 bases short, with 14 bases between.

The V gene is TRBV27, the J gene TRBJ2-2, with TRBD1 matching over 7 bases. Germline assignment: CDR1 MNHEY and CDR2 SMNVEV (reference sequence). The CDR3 extends over 13 amino acids. V dropped 6 bases and J dropped 4; count of bases not matched to a gene: 2. The chain's CDR3 is CASSRQGTGELFF. CDR3 bases: TGTGCCAGCAGCCGACAGGGCACCGGGGAGCTGTTTTTT.

V gene TRBV15 combines with J gene TRBJ1-5, with 9 bases lining up with TRBD1. The germline V gene encodes CDR1 LNHNV and CDR2 YYDKDF (reference sequence). The CDR3 runs to 16 residues. The ends lost 5 bases at V and 2 bases at J; junction bases unmatched: 7. The CDR3 DNA is TGTGCCACCAGCCCTCGGACAGGGGCCGGCAATCAGCCCCAGCATTTT. Its translation is CATSPRTGAGNQPQHF.

The chain joins TRBV7-3 to TRBJ1-1; TRBD1 matches at 8 bases. Germline V lookup: CDR1 SGHTA, CDR2 FQGTGA. V was clipped by 6 bases and J by 5 bases; unmatched bases: 11. CDR3 length: 15 residues. This CDR3 is CASRSSRGRGTEAFF. CDR3 nucleotide sequence: TGTGCCAGCAGATCGAGCAGGGGGCGAGGAACTGAAGCTTTCTTT.

The gene calls are TRBV27 and TRBJ1-3; possibly TRBD1 for D (6 bases). The CDR3 is made up of 15 amino acids. The V gene's germline CDR1 is MNHEY and CDR2 SMNVEV (reference sequence). V was pared by 2 bases and J by 4 bases, with 12 bases between. CDR3 sequence (DNA): TGTGCCAGCAGTTTAATCGGGACACCAGGAAACACCATATATTTT. Translation gives CASSLIGTPGNTIYF.

V gene TRBV11-3 combines with J gene TRBJ2-1; TRBD2 aligns across 10 bases. Trimming took 5 bases from V and 7 from J; bases not matched to a gene: 17. The CDR3 consists of 18 residues. Germline V gives CDR1 SGHNT, CDR2 YENEEA. The CDR3, as DNA: TGTGCCAGCAGCGTCTACTTAGAGCGGGGGGGGAGGGGAAATGAGCAGTTCTTC. Translated: CASSVYLERGGRGNEQFF.

This chain uses TRBV7-8 with TRBJ2-7; D is perhaps TRBD1 (5 bases). From germline, CDR1 is SGHVS and CDR2 FQNEAQ. CDR3 length: 14 amino acids. Trimming removed 1 base from V and 2 bases from J, with 9 bases in between. Here the CDR3 reads CASSLGQNPYEQYF. The CDR3 nucleotides are TGTGCCAGCAGCTTAGGACAGAACCCCTACGAGCAGTACTTC.

The rearrangement joins TRBV30 to TRBJ2-5; unclear D gene. Trimming pared 3 bases from V and 5 bases from J, leaving 7 bases between. The CDR3 is 11 amino acids. Germline loops: CDR1 GTSNPN, CDR2 SVGIG (reference sequence). The CDR3 sequence: CAWSEEETQYF. As DNA, the CDR3 is TGTGCCTGGAGCGAAGAGGAGACCCAGTACTTC.

V and J are TRBV9 and TRBJ1-3; D not resolved. The germline V gene encodes CDR1 SGDLS and CDR2 YYNGEE. V lost 4 bases, J lost 0 bases, and 11 bases lay in between. The CDR3 sequence is 15 residues long. CDR3 region: CASSTQLGSGNTIYF. The CDR3 nucleotides read TGTGCCAGCAGCACACAGTTGGGCTCTGGAAACACCATATATTTT. The variable domain in full, completed from reference TRBV9 and TRBJ1-3, reads DSGVTQTPKHLITATGQRVTLRCSPRSGDLSVYWYQQSLDQGLQFLIQYYNGEERAKGNILERFSAQQFPDLHSELNLSSLELGDSALYFCASSTQLGSGNTIYFGEGSWLTVV.

V is TRBV5-4 and J is TRBJ2-2; D might be TRBD2 (5 bases). In germline, CDR1 is SGHNT, CDR2 YYREEE (reference sequence). This CDR3 comprises 15 residues. The germline V and J ends were trimmed by 4 bases and 4 bases, with 14 bases remaining between them. CDR3 protein: CASSPIEGVTGELFF. The CDR3 coding sequence is TGTGCCAGCAGCCCGATCGAGGGTGTCACCGGGGAGCTGTTTTTT.

V and J are TRBV25-1 and TRBJ2-6; D may be TRBD1 (5 bases). The CDR3 is 17 residues long. V was shortened by 5 bases and J by 5 bases, with 19 bases between the two germline ends. CDR1 is MGHDK and CDR2 is SYGVNS in the germline V gene. The DNA for the CDR3 is TGTGCCAGCAGTTGGTGGAGTGGACAAAGTCGGGCCAACGTCCTGACTTTC. It specifies CASSWWSGQSRANVLTF. The entire variable domain, with the rest obtained from reference TRBV25-1 and TRBJ2-6, is as follows: EADIYQTPRYLVIGTGKKITLECSQTMGHDKMYWYQQDPGMELHLIHYSYGVNSTEKGDLSSESTVSRIRTEHFPLTLESARPSHTSQYLCASSWWSGQSRANVLTFGAGSRLTVL.

This sequence joins TRBV15 and TRBJ1-4; TRBD1 agrees at 9 bases. Germline lookup yields CDR1 LNHNV and CDR2 YYDKDF (reference sequence). J gave up 8 bases and V 6 bases, and 10 bases lay outside the gene matches. The CDR3 contains 15 residues. The DNA of the CDR3 is TGTGCCACCAGAACAGTACAGGGGGCGGGGGAAAAACTGTTTTTT. This sequence encodes CATRTVQGAGEKLFF.

The J gene is TRBJ2-5, the V gene TRBV19, with a possible D match to TRBD2 (7 bases). The length of the CDR3 is 14 residues. Trimming removed 3 bases from V and 5 bases from J, with 13 bases in between. Germline-derived CDR1 and CDR2 are LNHDA and SQIVND (reference sequence). CDR3 sequence reads: CASSIGGGLETQYF. Here the CDR3 DNA reads TGTGCCAGTAGTATTGGGGGGGGGCTGGAGACCCAGTACTTC.

The genes are TRBV5-8 and TRBJ2-3, with a weak D call TRBD2 (5 bases). V gave up 1 base and J gave up 9 bases, with 9 bases separating them. CDR3 length equals 12 residues. Germline CDR1 reads SGHTS; CDR2 reads YDEGEE. The CDR3 sequence is CASSLLGATQYF. In DNA form, the CDR3 reads TGTGCCAGCAGCTTGTTGGGAGCGACGCAGTATTTT.

This clone was seen just once. The rearrangement links TRBV7-3 to TRBJ2-7; 7 bases agree with TRBD2. The CDR3 runs 15 residues. V gave up 2 bases and J gave up 0 bases; unmatched junction bases: 4. Germline assignment: CDR1 SGHTA and CDR2 FQGTGA. CDR3: CASSLGGVGSYEQYF. CDR3 bases: TGTGCCAGCAGCTTAGGGGGGGTCGGCTCCTACGAGCAGTACTTC.

The rearrangement links TRBV4-2 to TRBJ1-5; D gene ambiguous. The V gene's germline CDR1 is LGHNA and CDR2 YNFKEQ. With 0 bases removed from V and 0 bases from J, the gap between germline ends came to 15 bases. The CDR3 sequence is 18 residues long. DNA of the CDR3: TGTGCCAGCAGCCAAGATGGAGGAGGCAGCCATAGCAATCAGCCCCAGCATTTT. Translated: CASSQDGGGSHSNQPQHF.

The genes are TRBV9 and TRBJ1-2; D call uncertain. Trimming pared 0 bases from V and 7 bases from J, leaving 13 bases between. Germline V gives CDR1 SGDLS, CDR2 YYNGEE. This CDR3 contains 14 residues. CDR3 nucleotide sequence: TGTGCCAGCAGCGTAGAGGGAGGGCTGGGTGGCTACACCTTC. Protein product: CASSVEGGLGGYTF.

This rearrangement joins TRBV30 to TRBJ1-4; weak D call: TRBD1 (6 bases). Germline CDR1 and CDR2: GTSNPN and SVGIG (reference sequence). This CDR3 contains 14 residues. Trimming took off 4 bases at V and 3 bases at J, with 12 bases between the two ends. The chain's CDR3 is CAWTPNRANEKLFF. The CDR3, as DNA: TGTGCCTGGACCCCGAACAGGGCTAATGAAAAACTGTTTTTT.